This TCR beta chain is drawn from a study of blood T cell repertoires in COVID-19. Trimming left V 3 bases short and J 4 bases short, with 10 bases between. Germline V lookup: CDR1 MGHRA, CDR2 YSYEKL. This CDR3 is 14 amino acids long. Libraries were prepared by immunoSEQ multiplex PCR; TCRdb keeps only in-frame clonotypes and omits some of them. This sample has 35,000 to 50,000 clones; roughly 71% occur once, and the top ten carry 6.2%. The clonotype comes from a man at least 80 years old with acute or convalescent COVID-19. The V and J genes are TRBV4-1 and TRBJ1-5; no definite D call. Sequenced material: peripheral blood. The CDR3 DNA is TGCGCCAGCAGCCACTCCGAACAAAATCAGCCCCAGCATTTT. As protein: CASSHSEQNQPQHF.